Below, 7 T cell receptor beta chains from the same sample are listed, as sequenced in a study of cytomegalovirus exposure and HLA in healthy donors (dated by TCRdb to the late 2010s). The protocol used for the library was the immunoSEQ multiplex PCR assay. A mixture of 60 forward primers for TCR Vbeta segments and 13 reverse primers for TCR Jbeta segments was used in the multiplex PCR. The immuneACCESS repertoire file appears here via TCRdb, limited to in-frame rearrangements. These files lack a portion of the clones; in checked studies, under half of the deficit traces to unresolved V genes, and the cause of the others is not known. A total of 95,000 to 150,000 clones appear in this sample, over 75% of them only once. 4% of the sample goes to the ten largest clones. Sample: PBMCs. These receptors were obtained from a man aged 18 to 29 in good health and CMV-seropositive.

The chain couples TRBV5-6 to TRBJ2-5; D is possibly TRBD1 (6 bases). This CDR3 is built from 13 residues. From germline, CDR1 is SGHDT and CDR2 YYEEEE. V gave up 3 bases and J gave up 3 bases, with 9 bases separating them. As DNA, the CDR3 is TGTGCCAGCAGCTCGGCAGGGGAAGAGACCCAGTACTTC. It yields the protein CASSSAGEETQYF.

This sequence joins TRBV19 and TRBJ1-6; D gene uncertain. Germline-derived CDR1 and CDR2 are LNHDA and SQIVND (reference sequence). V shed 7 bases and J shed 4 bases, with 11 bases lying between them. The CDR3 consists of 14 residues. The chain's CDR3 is CASTPNRYNSPLHF. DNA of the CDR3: TGTGCCAGTACACCAAACAGATATAATTCACCCCTCCACTTT.

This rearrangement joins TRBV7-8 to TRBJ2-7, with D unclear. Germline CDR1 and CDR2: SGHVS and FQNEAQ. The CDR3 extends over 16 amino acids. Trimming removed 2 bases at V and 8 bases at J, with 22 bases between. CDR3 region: CASSLRVNSATTKQYF. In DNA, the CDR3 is TGTGCCAGCAGCTTACGTGTCAACTCCGCAACTACGAAGCAGTACTTC. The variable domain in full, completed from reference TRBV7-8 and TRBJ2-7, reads GAGVSQSPRYKVAKRGQDVALRCDPISGHVSLFWYQQALGQGPEFLTYFQNEAQLDKSGLPSDRFFAERPEGSVSTLKIQRTQQEDSAVYLCASSLRVNSATTKQYFGPGTRLTVT.

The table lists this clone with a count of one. The CDR3 DNA follows: TGTGCCAGCAGCTACGACTGGAGAGATACGCAGTATTTT. Its protein product is CASSYDWRDTQYF. This chain joins TRBV6-5 and TRBJ2-3; D remains unclear. V dropped 6 bases and J dropped 5 bases, with 12 bases sitting between them. Looked up from germline, CDR1 is MNHEY and CDR2 is SVGAGI. CDR3 length equals 13 residues.

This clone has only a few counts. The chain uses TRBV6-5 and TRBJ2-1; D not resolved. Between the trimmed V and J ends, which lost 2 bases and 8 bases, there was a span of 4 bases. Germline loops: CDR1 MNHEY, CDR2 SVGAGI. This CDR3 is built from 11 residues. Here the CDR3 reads CASSYRDEQFF. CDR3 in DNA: TGTGCCAGCAGTTACCGGGATGAGCAGTTCTTC.

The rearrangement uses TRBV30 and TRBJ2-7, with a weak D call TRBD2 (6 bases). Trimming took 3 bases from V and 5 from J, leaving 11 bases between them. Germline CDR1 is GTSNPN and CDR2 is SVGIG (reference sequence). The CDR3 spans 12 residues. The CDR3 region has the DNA TGTGCCTGGAGCGGAGGGGCCGACGAGCAGTACTTC. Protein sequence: CAWSGGADEQYF.

The CDR3 protein is CASSQDSAHDGNTIYF. The CDR3 coding sequence is TGTGCCAGCTCACAAGATAGCGCACATGATGGAAACACCATATATTTT. The rearrangement links TRBV18 to TRBJ1-3; D is ambiguous. The CDR3 runs 16 residues. Trimming left V 4 bases short and J 3 bases short, with 16 bases between. The germline V gene encodes CDR1 KGHSH and CDR2 LQKENI.